What follows are 26 T cell receptor beta chains derived from one specimen sequenced in a study of cytomegalovirus exposure and HLA in healthy donors. This PCR relied on a set of 60 Vbeta primers and 13 Jbeta primers. Method: immunoSEQ multiplex PCR; TCRdb's copy keeps in-frame clones and lacks some. The table has about 120,000 clones, about 80% seen once. The sequenced material came from PBMCs. The source of these receptors is a woman aged 40 to 50 in good health and CMV-seropositive.

This chain joins TRBV5-1 and TRBJ2-7; 14 bases match TRBD2. This CDR3 is built from 17 residues. Germline values: CDR1 SGHRS, CDR2 YFSETQ. V was clipped by 7 bases and J by 0 bases; unmatched bases: 9. CDR3 protein: CASARRLAGGSSYEQYF. The CDR3 DNA sequence: TGCGCCAGCGCCCGACGACTAGCGGGAGGGAGCTCCTACGAGCAGTACTTC.

The chain is built from TRBV7-6 and TRBJ1-4; D not certain. CDR3 length: 13 amino acids. V dropped 5 bases and J dropped 6 bases, with 10 bases sitting between them. Germline V gene sequence: CDR1 SGHVS, CDR2 FNYEAQ. The CDR3 here is CASSPAGYEKLFF. The CDR3 DNA sequence: TGTGCCAGCAGCCCAGCGGGATATGAAAAACTGTTTTTT.

The table lists this clone with a few counts. V and J are TRBV11-2 and TRBJ2-5; TRBD2 agrees at 7 bases. The CDR3 has 13 amino acids. J lost 5 bases, V lost 5 bases, and 5 bases had no gene match. The V gene's germline CDR1 is SGHAT and CDR2 FQNNGV. CDR3 in DNA: TGTGCCAGCAGCCGCGGGAGTGGGGAGACCCAGTACTTC. Its protein is CASSRGSGETQYF.

With respect to this clone: The identical CDR3 is also encoded by other nucleotide sequences in the sample. This chain joins TRBV4-2 and TRBJ2-7, with 8 bases identical to TRBD2. The CDR3 is 16 amino acids. With V trimmed by 1 base and J by 1 base, 6 bases remained unmatched. Germline V gene lookup returns CDR1 LGHNA and CDR2 YNFKEQ. The CDR3 protein is CASSQARASGSYEQYF. The CDR3 DNA is TGTGCCAGCAGCCAAGCAAGGGCTAGCGGGTCCTACGAGCAGTACTTC.

This rearrangement joins TRBV10-2 to TRBJ1-1; D call uncertain. The germline V gene encodes CDR1 WSHSY and CDR2 SAAADI. The CDR3 runs to 13 residues. Trimming took 3 bases from V and 1 from J, leaving 6 bases between them. CDR3 sequence reads: CASSDGGNTEAFF. CDR3 coding DNA: TGCGCCAGCAGTGATGGCGGGAACACTGAAGCTTTCTTT.

This clone occurred a few times. The rearrangement uses TRBV5-4 and TRBJ2-7; D is perhaps TRBD2 (6 bases). The CDR3 has 15 residues. Trimming stripped 2 bases from V and 0 bases from J, with 12 bases between. Germline CDR1 SGHNT, CDR2 YYREEE (reference sequence). CDR3 DNA sequence: TGTGCCAGCAGCTTCTCTAGCGTAAGCTCCTACGAGCAGTACTTC. The encoded protein is CASSFSSVSSYEQYF. The whole variable domain, filled in from reference TRBV5-4 and TRBJ2-7, reads ETGVTQSPTHLIKTRGQQVTLRCSSQSGHNTVSWYQQALGQGPQFIFQYYREEENGRGNFPPRFSGLQFPNYSSELNVNALELDDSALYLCASSFSSVSSYEQYFGPGTRLTVT.

The V and J genes are TRBV6-1 and TRBJ1-1, with a possible D match to TRBD1 (5 bases). CDR3 length: 15 residues. Trimming shortened V by 6 bases and J by 0 bases, and 14 bases separated the two germline ends. Germline-derived CDR1 and CDR2 are MNHNS and SASEGT. The CDR3: CASSPVGGLNTEAFF. The CDR3 nucleotides read TGTGCCAGCAGCCCCGTGGGGGGTCTGAACACTGAAGCTTTCTTT.

This chain uses TRBV5-4 with TRBJ2-7, with D perhaps TRBD1 (5 bases). Germline-derived CDR1 and CDR2 are SGHNT and YYREEE (reference sequence). The germline V and J ends were trimmed by 4 bases and 0 bases, with 17 bases remaining between them. This CDR3 is built from 16 residues. The CDR3 is CASSPELTASSYEQYF. CDR3 DNA sequence: TGTGCCAGCAGCCCGGAATTGACAGCCTCCTCCTACGAGCAGTACTTC.

The rearrangement joins TRBV11-2 to TRBJ2-7, with 7 bases that match TRBD1. The V and J ends lost 0 bases and 5 bases, in that order; junction bases with no gene match: 7. The CDR3 sequence is 15 residues long. In germline, CDR1 is SGHAT, CDR2 FQNNGV. CDR3 DNA: TGTGCCAGCAGCTTAGAGGGCAGGGGGTTCGACGAGCAGTACTTC. Translation gives CASSLEGRGFDEQYF. Together with reference TRBV11-2 and TRBJ2-7, the CDR3 gives the full variable domain: EAGVAQSPRYKIIEKRQSVAFWCNPISGHATLYWYQQILGQGPKLLIQFQNNGVVDDSQLPKDRFSAERLKGVDSTLKIQPAKLEDSAVYLCASSLEGRGFDEQYFGPGTRLTVT.

The sample holds one count of this clone. This rearrangement joins TRBV7-8 to TRBJ1-3; D remains unclear. The CDR3 is made up of 15 amino acids. Trimming pared 5 bases from V and 1 base from J, leaving 12 bases between. Germline-derived CDR1 and CDR2 are SGHVS and FQNEAQ. The CDR3 sequence is CASSLIPGSGNTIYF. The CDR3 DNA sequence: TGTGCCAGCAGCCTAATACCGGGGTCTGGAAACACCATATATTTT.

The chain is built from TRBV11-2 and TRBJ2-2; TRBD2 is a possible D gene (6 bases). There are 14 residues in the CDR3. V was shortened by 6 bases and J by 2 bases, with 10 bases between the two germline ends. Per the germline V gene, CDR1 is SGHAT and CDR2 is FQNNGV. The CDR3 is CASRGDFNTGELFF. As DNA, the CDR3 is TGTGCCAGCAGAGGGGACTTTAACACCGGGGAGCTGTTTTTT.

CDR3 region: CASSYRGGSYGYTF. CDR3 coding DNA: TGTGCCAGCAGTTATAGGGGCGGAAGCTATGGCTACACCTTC. The chain uses TRBV6-5 and TRBJ1-2; a weak D match, TRBD1 (5 bases). Germline V CDR1 and CDR2: MNHEY, SVGAGI. Between the trimmed V and J ends, which lost 3 bases and 4 bases, there was a span of 12 bases. The CDR3 runs to 14 residues.

The V gene is TRBV2, the J gene TRBJ2-5; 8 bases are shared with TRBD1. The CDR3 consists of 16 residues. The germline V gene has CDR1 SNHLY and CDR2 FYNNEI. Trimming removed 3 bases from V and 7 bases from J; junction bases left unmatched: 13. CDR3 nucleotides: TGTGCCAGCAGTGATGGCTGGACAGGGTCCGAAGGGACCCAGTACTTC. Its protein is CASSDGWTGSEGTQYF.

This clone was observed a handful of times. This chain connects TRBV7-2 to TRBJ2-3, with TRBD2 identical over 8 bases. CDR1 is SGHTA and CDR2 is FQGNSA in the germline V gene. The CDR3 extends over 15 amino acids. After removal of 5 bases from V and 3 bases from J, the junction contained 7 bases not matched to a gene. The chain's CDR3 is CASSVYGRGTDTQYF. CDR3 in DNA: TGTGCCAGCAGCGTATACGGGAGGGGGACAGATACGCAGTATTTT. Drawing the rest from reference TRBV7-2 and TRBJ2-3, the complete variable domain is GAGVSQSPSNKVTEKGKDVELRCDPISGHTALYWYRQSLGQGLEFLIYFQGNSAPDKSGLPSDRFSAERTGGSVSTLTIQRTQQEDSAVYLCASSVYGRGTDTQYFGPGTRLTVL.

The chain combines TRBV2 with TRBJ1-5; D not resolved. Germline V lookup: CDR1 SNHLY, CDR2 FYNNEI. V was trimmed by 6 bases and J by 1 base, leaving 7 bases between them. CDR3 length equals 13 residues. In DNA form, the CDR3 reads TGTGCCAGCAGCATTCCCAGCAATCAGCCCCAGCATTTT. This encodes CASSIPSNQPQHF.

This clone has only one observation. The rearrangement uses TRBV10-2 and TRBJ1-2; possibly TRBD1 for D (6 bases). Trimming took 3 bases from V and 5 from J, leaving 16 bases between them. CDR1 WSHSY and CDR2 SAAADI come from the germline V gene. The CDR3 is 15 amino acids. CDR3 bases: TGCGCCAGCAGTGATACCAAGACAGGTCCTTATGGCTACACCTTC. This translates into CASSDTKTGPYGYTF.

V and J are TRBV7-9 and TRBJ1-2; no definite D call. The germline V gene has CDR1 SEHNR and CDR2 FQNEAQ (reference sequence). There are 12 residues in the CDR3. With 11 bases removed from V and 3 bases from J, the gap between germline ends came to 13 bases. CDR3 protein: CAVGESDYGYTF. The CDR3 nucleotides read TGTGCCGTCGGGGAAAGTGACTATGGCTACACCTTC.

The chain uses TRBV15 and TRBJ2-3; TRBD2 matches 9 bases. The CDR3 is 17 amino acids. Trimming at V came to 0 bases and at J to 0 bases, leaving 4 bases not matched to a gene. Per the germline V gene, CDR1 is LNHNV and CDR2 is YYDKDF (reference sequence). As DNA, the CDR3 is TGTGCCACCAGCAGAGAACTAGCGGGTTATAGCACAGATACGCAGTATTTT. Protein sequence: CATSRELAGYSTDTQYF.

The V gene is TRBV9, the J gene TRBJ2-2; 11 bases line up with TRBD2. CDR1 is SGDLS and CDR2 is YYNGEE in the germline V gene. Trimming cost V 4 bases and J 2 bases; bases outside gene matches: 7. This CDR3 has 17 residues. The DNA for the CDR3 is TGTGCCAGCAGCCCCGGGCTAGCGGGAGGTAACACCGGGGAGCTGTTTTTT. It translates to CASSPGLAGGNTGELFF.

Comments on this clone: Lacking the conserved final phenylalanine or tryptophan, this CDR3 likely reflects a read error. The V call is TRBV29-1, the J call TRBJ1-1; 8 nucleotides agree with TRBD1. Germline loops: CDR1 SQVTM, CDR2 ANQGSEA. Losses at the gene ends were 0 bases for V and 1 base for J; bases not matched to a gene: 1. The CDR3 has 14 residues. The DNA for the CDR3 is TGCAGCGTTGAAGAAGGGACAGGGAACACTGAAGCTTTCGTT. This codes for CSVEEGTGNTEAFV.

V usage is TRBV30 and J usage is TRBJ1-2; tentatively, D is TRBD1 (5 bases). Per the germline V gene, CDR1 is GTSNPN and CDR2 is SVGIG (reference sequence). The CDR3 totals 11 residues. Trimming took off 3 bases at V and 8 bases at J, with 10 bases between the two ends. The DNA for the CDR3 is TGTGCCTGGAGGTGGGAGGGGGGCTACACCTTC. This sequence encodes CAWRWEGGYTF.

V usage is TRBV19 and J usage is TRBJ1-6; 8 bases match TRBD1. V gave up 4 bases and J gave up 7 bases; unmatched junction bases: 12. The CDR3 loop spans 17 amino acids. Germline CDR1 LNHDA, CDR2 SQIVND (reference sequence). CDR3 sequence: CASSTGGQATGNSPLHF. CDR3 DNA: TGTGCCAGTAGTACCGGGGGACAGGCGACGGGGAATTCACCCCTCCACTTT. Based on the CDR3 plus reference TRBV19 and TRBJ1-6, the full variable domain is DGGITQSPKYLFRKEGQNVTLSCEQNLNHDAMYWYRQDPGQGLRLIYYSQIVNDFQKGDIAEGYSVSREKKESFPLTVTSAQKNPTAFYLCASSTGGQATGNSPLHFGNGTRLTVT.

The chain is built from TRBV6-6 and TRBJ1-1, with 8 bases identical to TRBD1. V shed 5 bases, J shed 7 bases, and the junction held 9 bases outside the gene matches. CDR1 and CDR2 (germline): MNHNY, SVGAGI (reference sequence). The length of the CDR3 is 14 residues. The CDR3 here is CASSLLQGQVEAFF. CDR3 nucleotide sequence: TGTGCCAGCAGTCTCTTACAGGGACAGGTTGAAGCTTTCTTT.

This chain joins TRBV6-5 and TRBJ2-2; 7 bases map to TRBD2. Germline V gives CDR1 MNHEY, CDR2 SVGAGI. This CDR3 has 14 amino acids. J gave up 13 bases and V 0 bases, and 8 bases lay outside the gene matches. The CDR3 DNA reads TGTGCCAGCAGTTACTCGAGTCGACTAGCTGTGCTGTTTTTT. Translation gives CASSYSSRLAVLFF.

This clone was observed many times. The chain employs TRBV19 and TRBJ2-1; D perhaps matches TRBD1 (5 bases). Trimming removed 1 base from V and 4 bases from J, with 8 bases in between. There are 14 residues in the CDR3. Germline CDR1 reads LNHDA; CDR2 reads SQIVND (reference sequence). This CDR3 is CASSIAGKYNEQFF. The CDR3 bases are TGTGCCAGTAGTATAGCAGGGAAATACAATGAGCAGTTCTTC.

This chain joins TRBV7-2 and TRBJ2-4; 8 bases are shared with TRBD1. The trim removed 5 bases at V and 2 bases at J, leaving 8 bases unmatched. Germline loops: CDR1 SGHTA, CDR2 FQGNSA. CDR3 length: 16 residues. This CDR3 reads CASSPRDRRTKNIQYF. CDR3 bases: TGTGCCAGCAGCCCGAGGGACAGGCGGACCAAAAACATTCAGTACTTC.